What follows are 17 T cell receptor beta chains derived from one specimen sequenced in a study of T cells after yellow fever vaccination. TCRdb used MiXCR to reprocess the 5' RACE reads, holding one entry per CDR3 protein. The sample has some 320,000 distinct CDR3 sequences; around 9.3% are singletons. This material consisted of CD4+ T cells sorted from PBMCs, taken 5 days after the yellow fever booster vaccination. These receptors were taken from a young man who received the YFV17D yellow fever vaccine.

Written as DNA, the CDR3 is TGCGCCAGCAGCTTGACGACCATCGGCGAGACCCAGTACTTC. It encodes CASSLTTIGETQYF. This chain uses TRBV5-1 with TRBJ2-5; D is undetermined. This CDR3 is built from 14 residues. Trimming cost V 1 base and J 5 bases, with 12 bases left between them. Per germline, CDR1 SGHRS and CDR2 YFSETQ.

The chain recombines TRBV7-3 with TRBJ2-2; 7 bases are shared with TRBD2. This CDR3 has 14 residues. Germline loops: CDR1 SGHTA, CDR2 FQGTGA. Trimming took 5 bases from V and 5 from J; bases not matched to a gene: 5. The CDR3 sequence: CASSGGGVTGELFF. DNA of the CDR3: TGTGCCAGCAGCGGGGGAGGGGTAACCGGGGAGCTGTTTTTT.

The chain links TRBV9 to TRBJ2-5, with D maybe TRBD2 (6 bases). The CDR3 has 16 amino acids. V was shortened by 3 bases and J by 5 bases, with 20 bases between the two germline ends. Germline CDR1 reads SGDLS; CDR2 reads YYNGEE. The chain's CDR3 is CASSERAGRSGETQYF. The DNA for the CDR3 is TGTGCCAGCAGCGAACGGGCGGGGCGGTCCGGGGAGACCCAGTACTTC.

This chain links TRBV5-1 with TRBJ2-3, with a tentative D call TRBD1 (7 bases). Germline loops: CDR1 SGHRS, CDR2 YFSETQ. Trimming took off 2 bases at V and 0 bases at J, with 16 bases between the two ends. This CDR3 comprises 17 residues. Here the CDR3 DNA reads TGCGCCAGCAGCTTATCCAGGGGGGATCCTAGCACAGATACGCAGTATTTT. This encodes CASSLSRGDPSTDTQYF.

This clonotype was seen only a few times. The J gene is TRBJ2-7, the V gene TRBV12-3 or TRBV12-4; 8 bases fit TRBD1. The CDR3 spans 16 residues. Trimming removed 3 bases from V and 1 base from J; junction bases left unmatched: 8. The CDR3 DNA reads as TGTGCCAGCAGTTTTACGGACAGGGTGTTATCCTACGAGCAGTACTTC. It is translated as CASSFTDRVLSYEQYF.

The table lists this clonotype with a few counts. The chain links TRBV12-3 or TRBV12-4 to TRBJ2-3; the D gene is possibly TRBD2 (5 bases). V was pared by 5 bases and J by 11 bases, with 11 bases between. This CDR3 has 11 residues. CDR3 in DNA: TGTGCCAGCAGTAGACTACGGAGGCAGTATTTT. Its translation: CASSRLRRQYF.

This clonotype was detected ten times or more. The genes are TRBV29-1 and TRBJ2-3; D perhaps matches TRBD2 (5 bases). Per the germline V gene, CDR1 is SQVTM and CDR2 is ANQGSEA. The CDR3 has 14 residues. V was shortened by 4 bases and J by 0 bases, with 11 bases between the two germline ends. CDR3 protein: CSVGSGVSTDTQYF. In nucleotides, the CDR3 is TGCAGCGTTGGGTCCGGGGTAAGCACAGATACGCAGTATTTT.

This clonotype was recorded a few times. The rearrangement uses TRBV15 and TRBJ1-3; D is uncertain. Per the germline V gene, CDR1 is LNHNV and CDR2 is YYDKDF (reference sequence). This CDR3 is built from 13 residues. Trimming took 5 bases from V and 2 from J, leaving 7 bases between them. CDR3 nucleotide sequence: TGTGCCACCAGCGCATCACCTGGAAACACCATATATTTT. Residues: CATSASPGNTIYF.

V gene TRBV20-1 combines with J gene TRBJ2-4; 11 positions match TRBD1. The V segment lost 3 bases and the J segment 6 bases; nucleotides outside the gene matches: 4. The CDR3 loop spans 14 amino acids. Germline-derived CDR1 and CDR2 are DFQATT and SNEGSKA (reference sequence). DNA for the CDR3: TGCAGTGCTAGCCCCGGGACAGGGGGAAACATTCAGTACTTC. It codes for CSASPGTGGNIQYF.

The sample holds a few counts of this clonotype. The V call is TRBV6-1, the J call TRBJ2-5; D unresolved. The germline V gene has CDR1 MNHNS and CDR2 SASEGT. The CDR3 length is 14 residues. The V end lost 1 base, the J end lost 4 bases, and 10 bases lay between the germline ends. The CDR3 DNA follows: TGTGCCAGCAGTGAAGACCAGACTTCAGAGACCCAGTACTTC. Translating gives CASSEDQTSETQYF.

This clonotype was recorded a few times. The rearrangement uses TRBV7-2 and TRBJ2-5; TRBD1 might be the D (6 bases). Germline V lookup: CDR1 SGHTA, CDR2 FQGNSA. The CDR3 sequence is 15 residues long. V lost 5 bases and J 2 bases, leaving 15 bases between the germline ends. CDR3 sequence reads: CASSEQGWGQETQYF. For the CDR3, the DNA is TGTGCCAGCAGCGAACAGGGTTGGGGACAAGAGACCCAGTACTTC.

This rearrangement joins TRBV5-4 to TRBJ2-2, with 14 bases aligning to TRBD2. The CDR3 is 18 residues long. Trimming took 4 bases from V and 1 from J; bases not matched to a gene: 6. CDR1 SGHNT and CDR2 YYREEE come from the germline V gene (reference sequence). CDR3 protein: CASSPGLAGALNTGELFF. CDR3 in DNA: TGTGCCAGCAGCCCGGGACTAGCGGGGGCCCTGAACACCGGGGAGCTGTTTTTT.

This clonotype was detected ten times or more. The V gene is TRBV5-1, the J gene TRBJ1-5; D remains ambiguous. V was clipped by 0 bases and J by 7 bases, with 14 bases between them. The CDR3 totals 15 residues. CDR1 and CDR2 from the germline V gene are SGHRS and YFSETQ. DNA of the CDR3: TGCGCCAGCAGCTTGGCCGGGGAAGGAGGGCAGCCCCAGCATTTT. It is translated as CASSLAGEGGQPQHF.

For the CDR3, the DNA is TGCGCCAGCAGCCGGGGGTCCCTGAACACCGGGGAGCTGTTTTTT. This codes for CASSRGSLNTGELFF. V gene TRBV5-1 combines with J gene TRBJ2-2; a possible D gene is TRBD2 (6 bases). The germline gives CDR1 SGHRS, CDR2 YFSETQ. V was pared by 4 bases and J by 1 base, with 11 bases between. This CDR3 spans 15 amino acids.

This clonotype was observed at least ten times. The chain uses TRBV25-1 and TRBJ1-1, with D uncertain. Germline-derived CDR1 and CDR2 are MGHDK and SYGVNS. This CDR3 spans 14 amino acids. V was clipped by 1 base and J by 1 base, with 7 bases between them. CDR3 residues: CASSELGKNTEAFF. The CDR3 DNA sequence: TGTGCCAGCAGTGAATTGGGGAAGAACACTGAAGCTTTCTTT.

The rearrangement uses TRBV5-1 and TRBJ1-6, with D tentatively TRBD1 (5 bases). Germline V gene sequence: CDR1 SGHRS, CDR2 YFSETQ. The CDR3 has 14 amino acids. Trimming left V 3 bases short and J 7 bases short, with 11 bases between. CDR3 protein: CASSWTGVNSPLHF. CDR3 nucleotides: TGCGCCAGCAGCTGGACGGGGGTAAATTCACCCCTCCACTTT.

This clonotype was observed a few times. V and J are TRBV5-1 and TRBJ1-2; no definite D call. Germline V gene lookup returns CDR1 SGHRS and CDR2 YFSETQ. The CDR3 consists of 15 residues. Trimming shortened V by 4 bases and J by 4 bases, and 17 bases separated the two germline ends. The CDR3 loop reads CASSPDGPPLYGYTF. Here the CDR3 DNA reads TGCGCCAGCAGCCCGGACGGTCCCCCGCTCTATGGCTACACCTTC.